This is a list of T cell receptor beta chains from one sample in a study of T-cell reconstitution after alpha-beta-depleted transplantation in children. TCRdb ran MiXCR on the PCR reads and lists one entry per CDR3 protein. The sample includes about 600,000 distinct CDR3 sequences, more than 20% of them seen just once. The sample here was PBMCs, mostly from graft donor cells, taken 360 days after TCRalphabeta/CD19-depleted stem cell transplant. These receptors all come from a boy in the first two years of life who had a stem cell transplant for acute myeloid leukemia, so the T cells may come from the graft donor. Each CDR3 is given with its conserved first and last residue. The size field is filled for only some rows; it gives once, few, many or a size class.

V gene	clone size	J gene	CDR3 protein
TRBV3-1	-	TRBJ2-1	CASSLGGHNNEQFF
TRBV9	-	TRBJ1-5	CASSVGRGDNQPQHF
TRBV7-4	few	TRBJ1-1	CASSLSLTAGSLNTEAFF
TRBV4-2	-	TRBJ2-3	CASSRPGLAGEKASTDTQYF
TRBV15	many	TRBJ1-5	CATSIDNHLNQPQHF
TRBV7-2	-	TRBJ2-1	CASSLGLAGAPYNEQFF
TRBV6-1	-	TRBJ2-3	CASRGTFLDTQYF
TRBV12-3/TRBV12-4	-	TRBJ2-5	CASTLSGVRETQYF
TRBV18	-	TRBJ2-7	CASSPLNLQGLSYEQYF
TRBV20-1	many	TRBJ2-2	CSATGRGVGKLAGGPDTGELFF
TRBV7-8	many	TRBJ2-1	CASSSGLEERGYNEQFF
TRBV20-1	few	TRBJ1-1	CSATIPFRDRGNTEAFF
TRBV12-3/TRBV12-4	many	TRBJ1-6	CASGDTVNSPLHF
TRBV6-5	-	TRBJ1-5	CASSYSTGTGNQPQHF
TRBV12-3/TRBV12-4	few	TRBJ2-5	CASSLRGGQETQYF
TRBV5-1	many	TRBJ2-6	CASSLDRALAGANVLTF
TRBV29-1	few	TRBJ1-3	CSVERTPDTIYF
TRBV2	few	TRBJ2-1	CASERGGRNEQFF
TRBV12-3/TRBV12-4	-	TRBJ2-1	CASSTAASEYNEQFF
TRBV29-1	many	TRBJ2-1	CSVEAALNEQFF
TRBV20-1	-	TRBJ2-1	CCAQKWGPSYNEQFF
TRBV20-1	-	TRBJ1-1	CSARGTPGQVVSAFF
TRBV20-1	few	TRBJ2-7	CSARDRETSPFEYEQYF
TRBV24-1	-	TRBJ2-1	CATSETGTGATWFF
TRBV6-5	-	TRBJ1-2	CASSYLDGAYTF
TRBV7-2	-	TRBJ2-4	CASSLGDREDIQYF
TRBV7-2	many	TRBJ1-5	CASSLMVNQPQHF
TRBV15	-	TRBJ2-2	CATSRGSWRVDTGELFF